These T cell receptor beta chains were read from a single sample in a study of T-cell memory formation after mild COVID-19. TCRdb reprocessed the 5' RACE reads with MiXCR, giving one entry per CDR3 protein. The table lists roughly 560,000 distinct CDR3 sequences, approximately 20% of them singletons. Material: PBMCs or a T cell subset sorted from them (not recorded which). Every receptor here comes from an adult woman who had mild COVID-19 (a few samples of this study predate the infection). Cell type and time point are not known. Both conserved end residues are part of each CDR3. D genes are given only for firm matches. Some rows mark clone size as missing; the rest say once, few, many or name a class of expanded clone.

CASSLAQAGGPYNEQFF,TGTGCCAGCAGCTTAGCGCAGGCGGGGGGGCCCTACAATGAGCAGTTCTTC,TRBV7-9,TRBJ2-1,TRBD2,.
CASKSRTSDAGELFF,TGTGCCAGCAAATCCCGGACCTCCGACGCCGGGGAGCTGTTTTTT,TRBV9,TRBJ2-2,.,.
CASSSALGTSSYEQYF,TGTGCCAGCAGCTCCGCGCTCGGGACTAGCTCCTACGAGCAGTACTTC,TRBV5-5,TRBJ2-7,TRBD2,.
CASSSSRVSGTEAFF,TGTGCCAGCAGTTCATCGCGGGTGTCGGGCACTGAAGCTTTCTTT,TRBV6-2/TRBV6-3,TRBJ1-1,.,.
CSARDIRERTDTQYF,TGCAGTGCTAGAGATATCCGGGAGCGCACAGATACGCAGTATTTT,TRBV20-1,TRBJ2-3,.,few
CASSLFSVVGQIETQYF,TGTGCCAGCAGCTTGTTTTCGGTCGTCGGACAGATCGAGACCCAGTACTTC,TRBV5-6,TRBJ2-5,.,.
CASSKGTSGSCNEQFF,TGTGCCAGCAGCAAGGGGACTAGCGGGAGTTGCAATGAGCAGTTCTTC,TRBV21-1,TRBJ2-1,.,.
CASSPSGRLGYTF,TGCGCCAGCAGCCCATCAGGTCGTCTTGGCTACACCTTC,TRBV4-3,TRBJ1-2,.,few
CSVRGRWNTEAFF,TGCAGCGTTAGAGGAAGGTGGAACACTGAAGCTTTCTTT,TRBV29-1,TRBJ1-1,.,few
CASSFSGGTGELFF,TGTGCCAGCAGCTTTAGCGGAGGGACCGGGGAGCTGTTTTTT,TRBV11-3,TRBJ2-2,.,.
CSASWPLGAHGYTF,TGCAGTGCTAGTTGGCCCTTGGGGGCCCATGGCTACACCTTC,TRBV20-1,TRBJ1-2,.,.
CASSLSMTGERQFF,TGTGCCAGCAGCTTGTCGATGACAGGGGAACGGCAGTTCTTC,TRBV7-8,TRBJ2-1,TRBD1,many
CASRKGQGAGEETQYF,TGCGCCAGCAGAAAGGGACAGGGGGCAGGGGAAGAGACCCAGTACTTC,TRBV5-1,TRBJ2-5,TRBD1,many
CASSQSVAGATGETQYF,TGTGCCAGCAGCCAATCGGTGGCGGGGGCCACGGGTGAGACCCAGTACTTC,TRBV7-3,TRBJ2-5,.,few
CASSPLSGNTGELFF,TGTGCCAGCAGCCCCCTGAGCGGGAACACCGGGGAGCTGTTTTTT,TRBV7-9,TRBJ2-2,.,many
CAWSEIAGGYEQYF,TGTGCCTGGAGTGAAATAGCGGGGGGTTACGAGCAGTACTTC,TRBV30,TRBJ2-7,TRBD2,.
CASSFTQTTEAFF,TGTGCCAGCAGCTTTACACAGACAACTGAAGCTTTCTTT,TRBV7-9,TRBJ1-1,.,.
CAWSETSHRGNTEAFF,TGTGCCTGGAGTGAGACATCCCACAGGGGGAACACTGAAGCTTTCTTT,TRBV30,TRBJ1-1,TRBD1,.
CASSLNSPDEQFF,TGTGCCAGCAGTTTAAACAGTCCCGATGAGCAGTTCTTC,TRBV12-3/TRBV12-4,TRBJ2-1,.,few
CASSLARTGLGSYNEQFF,TGTGCCAGCAGCTTAGCGAGAACGGGACTAGGATCCTACAATGAGCAGTTCTTC,TRBV7-2,TRBJ2-1,TRBD2,few
CASRLSSGANVLTF,TGTGCCAGCAGACTGAGCTCTGGGGCCAACGTCCTGACTTTC,TRBV12-3/TRBV12-4,TRBJ2-6,.,many
CASSDPGRTNEKLFF,TGTGCCAGCAGTGATCCGGGGAGAACTAATGAAAAACTGTTTTTT,TRBV25-1,TRBJ1-4,.,.
CASSEEGGADTQYF,TGTGCCAGCAGTGAGGAGGGAGGGGCAGATACGCAGTATTTT,TRBV25-1,TRBJ2-3,TRBD2,many
CSATTGENYEQYF,TGCAGTGCGACCACAGGGGAGAACTACGAGCAGTACTTC,TRBV20-1,TRBJ2-7,TRBD1,few
CASSLLGETEAFF,TGCGCCAGCAGCTTGCTGGGGGAGACTGAAGCTTTCTTT,TRBV5-1,TRBJ1-1,.,few
CASSLGPGNLYGYTF,TGTGCCAGCAGCCTAGGGCCAGGCAACCTCTATGGCTACACCTTC,TRBV3-1,TRBJ1-2,.,.
CASSQEGRQGYNEQFF,TGTGCCAGCAGCCAAGAAGGGAGACAGGGCTACAATGAGCAGTTCTTC,TRBV14,TRBJ2-1,TRBD1,.
CASSNWGSPNEKLFF,TGTGCCAGTAGTAACTGGGGCAGTCCTAATGAAAAACTGTTTTTT,TRBV19,TRBJ1-4,.,.
CATLRPLYEQYF,TGTGCCACCCTGCGGCCGCTCTACGAGCAGTACTTC,TRBV24-1,TRBJ2-7,.,.
CAISVRLAGGTGTGELFF,TGTGCCATCAGTGTCCGGCTAGCGGGAGGGACGGGCACCGGGGAGCTGTTTTTT,TRBV10-3,TRBJ2-2,TRBD2,.
CATVGRSKNIQYF,TGTGCCACCGTAGGCAGGAGCAAAAACATTCAGTACTTC,TRBV28,TRBJ2-4,.,.
CASRAPGTINIQYF,TGTGCCAGCAGGGCCCCCGGGACTATAAACATTCAGTACTTC,TRBV27,TRBJ2-4,TRBD2,few
CASSPQRTGGIEKLFF,TGTGCCAGCAGCCCCCAAAGGACAGGGGGTATTGAAAAACTGTTTTTT,TRBV7-9,TRBJ1-4,TRBD1,.
CASSLGGAVGELFF,TGTGCCAGCAGCTTAGGGGGGGCGGTCGGGGAGCTGTTTTTT,TRBV11-2,TRBJ2-2,.,.
CASSLSPISGAEAFF,TGTGCCAGCAGCTTATCACCCATATCGGGAGCTGAAGCTTTCTTT,TRBV7-3,TRBJ1-1,.,.
CASSEGVHEQFF,TGTGCCAGCAGTGAAGGGGTCCATGAGCAGTTCTTC,TRBV2,TRBJ2-1,.,few
CASSQGVAAGYEQYF,TGCGCCAGCAGCCAAGGGGTAGCTGCGGGTTACGAGCAGTACTTC,TRBV4-1,TRBJ2-7,.,few
CASSWNRVADTQYF,TGTGCCAGCAGTTGGAACAGGGTTGCAGATACGCAGTATTTT,TRBV6-2/TRBV6-3,TRBJ2-3,.,many
CASSLTGTVKSGQYF,TGTGCCAGCAGTCTAACCGGGACGGTTAAGAGTGGTCAGTACTTC,TRBV12-3/TRBV12-4,TRBJ2-7,.,few
CASSSSGRSYEQYF,TGTGCCAGCAGCAGTAGCGGGCGCTCCTACGAGCAGTACTTC,TRBV6-5,TRBJ2-7,TRBD2,many
CSARDRDSPGELFF,TGCAGTGCTAGAGATCGAGATAGCCCCGGGGAGCTGTTTTTT,TRBV20-1,TRBJ2-2,.,.
CSARTREGVNTEAFF,TGCAGTGCTAGAACCAGGGAAGGGGTGAACACTGAAGCTTTCTTT,TRBV20-1,TRBJ1-1,.,many
CASSQAAGLAGGTEQFF,TGTGCCAGCAGCCAAGCTGCGGGACTAGCGGGAGGGACAGAGCAGTTCTTC,TRBV4-2,TRBJ2-1,TRBD2,.
CASSRTLAGHYNEQFF,TGCGCCAGCAGCCGCACCTTGGCGGGGCATTACAATGAGCAGTTCTTC,TRBV4-1,TRBJ2-1,.,.
CASSLESANYEQYF,TGCGCCAGCAGCTTGGAATCGGCGAACTACGAGCAGTACTTC,TRBV5-1,TRBJ2-7,.,few
CASSAYGTGGGYEQYF,TGTGCCAGCAGTGCATACGGGACAGGGGGCGGCTACGAGCAGTACTTC,TRBV6-1,TRBJ2-7,TRBD1,few
CSVPRSGFSSYNEQFF,TGCAGTGTTCCCCGTAGCGGGTTTAGCTCCTACAATGAGCAGTTCTTC,TRBV20-1,TRBJ2-1,TRBD2,.
CASSGEGAMKPQHF,TGTGCCAGCAGCGGAGAGGGGGCTATGAAGCCCCAGCATTTT,TRBV9,TRBJ1-5,TRBD1,few
CSAIEGHRGYTF,TGCAGTGCTATTGAGGGGCACCGTGGCTACACCTTC,TRBV20-1,TRBJ1-2,.,few
CASSLSRRDSEQFF,TGTGCCAGCAGCCTTAGCCGGAGGGACTCTGAGCAGTTCTTC,TRBV7-2,TRBJ2-1,.,.
CASSQVLAGSSYEQYF,TGTGCCAGCAGCCAAGTGTTAGCGGGATCCTCCTACGAGCAGTACTTC,TRBV4-2,TRBJ2-7,TRBD2,.
CASSKRGYEQYF,TGTGCCAGCAGCAAAAGGGGTTACGAGCAGTACTTC,TRBV7-2,TRBJ2-7,.,.
CASSAQFGDNSPLHF,TGTGCCAGTAGCGCACAATTCGGAGATAATTCACCCCTCCACTTT,TRBV19,TRBJ1-6,.,few
CASRDGGTGELFF,TGTGCCAGCAGGGACGGCGGCACCGGGGAGCTGTTTTTT,TRBV7-9,TRBJ2-2,.,.
CASSPRDNLDTEAFF,TGTGCCAGCAGCCCCCGGGACAACCTGGACACTGAAGCTTTCTTT,TRBV7-9,TRBJ1-1,.,.